This T cell receptor (beta chain) was recovered during a study of radiotherapy plus CTLA-4 blockade in lung cancer. Study-wide findings and caveats: Early clone dynamics of blood T cells, plus interferon-beta, reportedly predicted response best.

The germline V gene has CDR1 MDHEN and CDR2 SYDVKM. CDR3 length equals 15 residues. V lost 5 bases and J lost 0; bases outside the gene matches: 4. This clone was detected only once. Antigen: not known. Assay: immunoSEQ multiplex PCR; the TCRdb copy retains only in-frame clones and omits some. The table includes around 85,000 clones, roughly 86% detected once. This chain joins TRBV28 and TRBJ1-5; the match to TRBD1 covers 7 bases. Sequenced material: peripheral blood, taken from a patient treated with radiotherapy plus ipilimumab. This receptor was identified in a human donor with non-small cell lung cancer who had a partial response to radiotherapy plus ipilimumab. CDR3 loop: CASSAGGYSNQPQHF. CDR3 bases: TGTGCCAGCAGTGCAGGGGGATATAGCAATCAGCCCCAGCATTTT.